In its sample, the clone carrying this TCR beta chain was seen once. The antigen remains unidentified. Primers included in the PCR were 60 Vbeta and 13 Jbeta primers. Method: immunoSEQ multiplex PCR; TCRdb's copy keeps in-frame clones and lacks some. This sample has 90,000 to 150,000 clones, with 76% found just once. These data belong to a study of cytomegalovirus exposure and HLA in healthy donors. Study outcomes and limitations: TCR beta chains numbering more than 150 were designated cytomegalovirus-associated. Within a later analysis, the majority of CMV-associated TCR beta chains appeared HLA-restricted.

At sampling all donors were nominally healthy, likely with unrecorded immune exposures. The sequence was obtained from a man in his fifties or sixties in good health and CMV-seropositive. The sample comprised PBMCs.

The CDR3 DNA is TGTGCCAGCTGGGCAGGGCAGGAGCAGTACTTC. This sequence encodes CASWAGQEQYF. The chain uses TRBV6-5 and TRBJ2-7; a possible D gene is TRBD1 (5 bases). The germline gives CDR1 MNHEY, CDR2 SVGAGI. The CDR3 is made up of 11 amino acids. The V end was cut by 8 bases, the J end by 7 bases, with 12 bases between.